These 25 T cell receptor beta chains came from one sample sequenced in a study of cytomegalovirus exposure and HLA in healthy donors. 60 Vbeta and 13 Jbeta primers were used in PCR. Produced via immunoSEQ multiplex PCR; TCRdb's table is partial and in-frame only. In the table there are about 76,000 clones, under 85% of which are singletons. Sequenced: PBMCs. The receptor set was obtained from a woman between 40 and 50 years old in good health and CMV-seropositive.

V is TRBV7-2 and J is TRBJ1-1, with D possibly TRBD1 on 5 matching bases. The germline V and J ends were trimmed by 0 bases and 0 bases, with 5 bases remaining between them. Germline values: CDR1 SGHTA, CDR2 FQGNSA. This CDR3 contains 14 residues. DNA of the CDR3: TGTGCCAGCAGCTTAGCGACAGTGAACACTGAAGCTTTCTTT. Translated: CASSLATVNTEAFF.

The chain combines TRBV6-5 with TRBJ2-7; TRBD1 might be the D (6 bases). This CDR3 has 14 residues. Deletions cut 6 bases from V and 2 bases from J, with 14 bases between. CDR1 and CDR2 from the germline V gene are MNHEY and SVGAGI. The CDR3 coding sequence is TGTGCCAGCAGAGCCGGGACACTACCCTACGAGCAGTACTTC. Amino acids: CASRAGTLPYEQYF.

V usage is TRBV7-9 and J usage is TRBJ1-1; possibly TRBD1 for D (5 bases). V was cut by 5 bases and J by 4 bases, with 11 bases left in between. CDR3 length: 13 residues. Germline CDR1 is SEHNR and CDR2 is FQNEAQ (reference sequence). DNA for the CDR3: TGTGCCAGCAGCCCTCAGGGAGGCACTGAAGCTTTCTTT. The encoded protein is CASSPQGGTEAFF.

As for this clone: A junction boundary mismatches the germline segment, possibly from a read error. The CDR3: CASSQGQGAREQYF. The CDR3 DNA follows: TGCGCCAGCAGTCAAGGACAGGGGGCAAGGGAGCAGTACTTC. The rearrangement links TRBV4-3 to TRBJ2-7; 11 nucleotides match TRBD1. Germline V gives CDR1 LGHNA, CDR2 YSLEER. This CDR3 contains 14 residues.

The chain uses TRBV19 and TRBJ1-5; tentative D call: TRBD1 (6 bases). Germline values: CDR1 LNHDA, CDR2 SQIVND (reference sequence). The CDR3 totals 15 residues. Trimming took 8 bases from V and 2 from J, leaving 16 bases between them. The DNA of the CDR3 is TGTGCCAGTGGAGAACAGGGTCCCCGCAATCAGCCCCAGCATTTT. Translation: CASGEQGPRNQPQHF.

This rearrangement joins TRBV5-4 to TRBJ2-6; D is unclear. CDR3 length equals 15 residues. Trimming left V 3 bases short and J 2 bases short, with 9 bases between. Looked up from germline, CDR1 is SGHNT and CDR2 is YYREEE (reference sequence). CDR3 DNA: TGTGCCAGCAGCTACCTCTCAGCTGGGGCCAACGTCCTGACTTTC. It encodes CASSYLSAGANVLTF. Complete variable domain (other parts from reference TRBV5-4 and TRBJ2-6): ETGVTQSPTHLIKTRGQQVTLRCSSQSGHNTVSWYQQALGQGPQFIFQYYREEENGRGNFPPRFSGLQFPNYSSELNVNALELDDSALYLCASSYLSAGANVLTFGAGSRLTVL.

This rearrangement joins TRBV5-4 to TRBJ1-2; no reliable D call. The CDR3 contains 14 residues. Germline CDR1 SGHNT, CDR2 YYREEE (reference sequence). V lost 2 bases to trimming and J lost 0 bases, with 8 bases between them. CDR3 bases: TGTGCCAGCAGCTTATCCCAGGCTAACTATGGCTACACCTTC. Its translation is CASSLSQANYGYTF.

Comment on this clone: Other DNA variants within this sample encode the same CDR3. The CDR3, as DNA: TGTGCCAGCAGCGTAGGTGGGGGCGGGACAGATACGCAGTATTTT. This codes for CASSVGGGGTDTQYF. J is TRBJ2-3 and V is TRBV9; tentatively, D is TRBD1 (6 bases). CDR1 SGDLS and CDR2 YYNGEE come from the germline V gene. Deletions cut 0 bases from V and 3 bases from J, with 11 bases between. The CDR3 extends over 15 amino acids.

The chain joins TRBV30 to TRBJ1-2, with 8 bases identical to TRBD1. The CDR3 spans 13 residues. Germline loops: CDR1 GTSNPN, CDR2 SVGIG (reference sequence). After removal of 7 bases from V and 4 bases from J, the junction contained 8 bases not matched to a gene. CDR3: CASRRDRPYGYTF. CDR3 DNA sequence: TGTGCCTCACGCCGGGACAGGCCCTATGGCTACACCTTC.

DNA of the CDR3: TGCGCCAGCAGTCGACAGGGAACAGAGACCCAGTACTTC. This codes for CASSRQGTETQYF. The rearrangement links TRBV4-1 to TRBJ2-5; 7 bases agree with TRBD1. The CDR3 consists of 13 residues. Looked up from germline, CDR1 is MGHRA and CDR2 is YSYEKL. Trimming took 6 bases from V and 4 from J; bases not matched to a gene: 5.

This clone was observed a single time. This chain links TRBV10-3 with TRBJ1-2; D remains ambiguous. This CDR3 is 14 amino acids long. Germline assignment: CDR1 ENHRY and CDR2 SYGVKD. Trimming pared 6 bases from V and 4 bases from J, leaving 15 bases between. The chain's CDR3 is CAIRPLDIPYGYTF. The CDR3, as DNA: TGTGCCATCAGACCACTAGACATACCCTATGGCTACACCTTC.

The chain recombines TRBV29-1 with TRBJ1-5; no clear D. Trimming took 2 bases from V and 2 from J, leaving 13 bases between them. CDR1 is SQVTM, CDR2 ANQGSEA, per germline. CDR3 length: 15 residues. CDR3 bases: TGCAGCGTTGAATTTCCGGGTGTGGGCAATCAGCCCCAGCATTTT. It encodes CSVEFPGVGNQPQHF.

This clone occurred a few times. The chain couples TRBV19 to TRBJ2-7; 7 bases are shared with TRBD1. Germline CDR1 reads LNHDA; CDR2 reads SQIVND (reference sequence). The junction had 4 bases not matched to a gene; V was cut back by 0 bases and J by 2 bases. The CDR3 is 15 amino acids. CDR3 sequence reads: CASSIEEGAPYEQYF. DNA for the CDR3: TGTGCCAGTAGTATAGAAGAGGGGGCTCCCTACGAGCAGTACTTC.

In DNA, the CDR3 is TGTGCCAGCAGCGGAGGGACTAGCGGGCTGGGCACAGATACGCAGTATTTT. Its translation: CASSGGTSGLGTDTQYF. The V call is TRBV7-9, the J call TRBJ2-3, with TRBD2 identical over 12 bases. The CDR3 length is 17 residues. Germline V CDR1 and CDR2: SEHNR, FQNEAQ (reference sequence). Trimming removed 5 bases from V and 1 base from J; junction bases left unmatched: 7.

The chain employs TRBV9 and TRBJ2-3; possibly TRBD2 for D (7 bases). Per the germline V gene, CDR1 is SGDLS and CDR2 is YYNGEE. The CDR3 has 16 amino acids. The V end was cut by 2 bases, the J end by 4 bases, with 17 bases between. The CDR3 sequence: CASSVYPGGISDTQYF. CDR3 bases: TGTGCCAGCAGCGTGTACCCGGGGGGCATCTCAGATACGCAGTATTTT.

This clone was seen only once. V is TRBV4-3 and J is TRBJ1-1; 7 bases map to TRBD1. The CDR3 is 16 amino acids. The germline V gene has CDR1 LGHNA and CDR2 YSLEER. The V segment lost 1 base and the J segment 1 base; nucleotides outside the gene matches: 6. The DNA for the CDR3 is TGCGCCAGCAGCCAAGCTCGAGGGGGCGGGAACACTGAAGCTTTCTTT. This encodes CASSQARGGGNTEAFF.

The J gene is TRBJ2-7, the V gene TRBV5-1; 9 nucleotides match TRBD1. This CDR3 comprises 15 residues. CDR1 and CDR2 (germline): SGHRS, YFSETQ. V shed 4 bases, J shed 4 bases, and the junction held 9 bases outside the gene matches. CDR3 residues: CASSQLGQGRYEQYF. CDR3 sequence (DNA): TGCGCCAGCAGCCAGCTGGGACAGGGTCGTTACGAGCAGTACTTC. The full variable domain, rest sourced from reference TRBV5-1 and TRBJ2-7, is KAGVTQTPRYLIKTRGQQVTLSCSPISGHRSVSWYQQTPGQGLQFLFEYFSETQRNKGNFPGRFSGRQFSNSRSEMNVSTLELGDSALYLCASSQLGQGRYEQYFGPGTRLTVT.

The chain employs TRBV30 and TRBJ2-3, with 10 bases aligning to TRBD2. Per the germline V gene, CDR1 is GTSNPN and CDR2 is SVGIG (reference sequence). The ends lost 0 bases at V and 8 bases at J; junction bases unmatched: 8. The CDR3 is 15 residues long. This CDR3 reads CAWSVSLAGEFTQYF. The CDR3 DNA sequence: TGTGCCTGGAGTGTTTCCCTAGCGGGGGAGTTTACGCAGTATTTT.

This chain connects TRBV6-5 to TRBJ1-4; 9 nucleotides align to TRBD1. The J segment lost 8 bases and the V segment lost 2 bases, leaving 0 bases of the junction unmatched. The CDR3 is 13 amino acids. Germline V gene lookup returns CDR1 MNHEY and CDR2 SVGAGI. Here the CDR3 DNA reads TGTGCCAGCAGTTACGGGACAGGGGAAAAACTGTTTTTT. The encoded protein is CASSYGTGEKLFF.

This chain connects TRBV7-8 to TRBJ1-5; TRBD1 is a possible D gene (5 bases). V shed 2 bases and J shed 7 bases, with 27 bases lying between them. The germline V gene has CDR1 SGHVS and CDR2 FQNEAQ. The CDR3 totals 19 residues. This chain's CDR3 is CASSLSTPGLILVRQPQHF. CDR3 nucleotides: TGTGCCAGCAGCTTAAGTACCCCGGGACTGATACTAGTTAGGCAGCCCCAGCATTTT.

The chain uses TRBV5-4 and TRBJ2-5; D call uncertain. CDR1 and CDR2 from the germline V gene are SGHNT and YYREEE (reference sequence). The germline V and J ends were trimmed by 0 bases and 5 bases, with 5 bases remaining between them. This CDR3 region has 12 residues. CDR3 sequence: CASSLDSETQYF. DNA for the CDR3: TGTGCCAGCAGCTTGGACAGCGAGACCCAGTACTTC.

The rearrangement uses TRBV19 and TRBJ1-4; 7 bases agree with TRBD1. With V trimmed by 4 bases and J by 0 bases, 5 bases remained unmatched. This CDR3 contains 16 residues. Germline values: CDR1 LNHDA, CDR2 SQIVND (reference sequence). Written as DNA, the CDR3 is TGTGCCAGTAGTAGGGACAGCGTTGCAACTAATGAAAAACTGTTTTTT. Amino acid sequence: CASSRDSVATNEKLFF.

The V and J genes are TRBV7-8 and TRBJ1-4; D is perhaps TRBD1 (6 bases). Germline CDR1 and CDR2: SGHVS and FQNEAQ. V lost 2 bases and J 6 bases, leaving 13 bases between the germline ends. There are 15 residues in the CDR3. The CDR3 DNA sequence: TGTGCCAGCAGCTTAACAGGGACTAGAGATGAAAAACTGTTTTTT. Translating gives CASSLTGTRDEKLFF.

V is TRBV18 and J is TRBJ2-6; no definite D call. Trimming shortened V by 10 bases and J by 2 bases, and 15 bases separated the two germline ends. The CDR3 is made up of 15 amino acids. Germline-derived CDR1 and CDR2 are KGHSH and LQKENI. CDR3 residues: CATARRVTGANVLTF. The CDR3 DNA reads TGTGCCACCGCCCGACGGGTTACTGGGGCCAACGTCCTGACTTTC. Full variable domain (remainder filled in from reference TRBV18 and TRBJ2-6): NAGVMQNPRHLVRRRGQEARLRCSPMKGHSHVYWYRQLPEEGLKFMVYLQKENIIDESGMPKERFSAEFPKEGPSILRIQQVVRGDSAAYFCATARRVTGANVLTFGAGSRLTVL.

J is TRBJ2-2 and V is TRBV19; TRBD2 matches 11 bases. V lost 7 bases, J lost 7 bases, and 5 bases stayed unmatched. The CDR3 runs to 14 residues. CDR1 and CDR2 (germline): LNHDA, SQIVND (reference sequence). The CDR3 region is CASMISGGVGELFF. In DNA, the CDR3 is TGTGCCAGTATGATTAGCGGGGGGGTCGGGGAGCTGTTTTTT.